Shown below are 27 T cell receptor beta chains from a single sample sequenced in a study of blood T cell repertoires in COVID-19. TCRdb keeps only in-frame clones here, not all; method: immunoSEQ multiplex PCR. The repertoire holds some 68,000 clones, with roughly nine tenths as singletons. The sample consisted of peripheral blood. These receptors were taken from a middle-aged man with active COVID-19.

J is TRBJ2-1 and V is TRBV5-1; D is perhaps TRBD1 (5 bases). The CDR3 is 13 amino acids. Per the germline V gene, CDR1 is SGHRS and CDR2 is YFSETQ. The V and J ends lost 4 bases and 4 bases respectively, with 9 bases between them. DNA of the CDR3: TGCGCCAGCAGCCCCCCAGGGTACAATGAGCAGTTCTTC. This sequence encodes CASSPPGYNEQFF.

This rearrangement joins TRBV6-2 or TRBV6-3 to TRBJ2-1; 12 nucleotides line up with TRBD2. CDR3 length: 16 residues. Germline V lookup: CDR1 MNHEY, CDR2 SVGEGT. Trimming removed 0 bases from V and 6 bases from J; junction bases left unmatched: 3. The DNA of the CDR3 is TGTGCCAGCAGTTACTCGCCTAGCGGGAGGGCCAATGAGCAGTTCTTC. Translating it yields CASSYSPSGRANEQFF.

The CDR3 region is CASSRGLGETQYF. The CDR3 coding sequence is TGTGCCAGCAGCCGCGGGTTGGGGGAGACCCAGTACTTC. The chain is built from TRBV6-2 or TRBV6-3 and TRBJ2-5; D may be TRBD2 (5 bases). V was trimmed by 6 bases and J by 5 bases, leaving 13 bases between them. CDR1 and CDR2 (germline): MNHEY, SVGEGT. The CDR3 runs to 13 residues.

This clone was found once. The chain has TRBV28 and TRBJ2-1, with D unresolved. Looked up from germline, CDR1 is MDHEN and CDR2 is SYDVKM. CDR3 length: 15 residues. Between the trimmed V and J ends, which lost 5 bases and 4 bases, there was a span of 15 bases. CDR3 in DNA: TGTGCCAGCAGTACAGTCGGATCGATTTACAATGAGCAGTTCTTC. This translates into CASSTVGSIYNEQFF.

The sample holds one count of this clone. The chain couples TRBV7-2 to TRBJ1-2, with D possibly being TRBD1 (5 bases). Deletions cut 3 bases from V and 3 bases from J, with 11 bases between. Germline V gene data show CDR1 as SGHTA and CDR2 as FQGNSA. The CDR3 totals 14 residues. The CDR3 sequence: CASSFNQGDYGYTF. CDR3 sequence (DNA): TGTGCCAGCAGCTTTAACCAGGGTGACTATGGCTACACCTTC.

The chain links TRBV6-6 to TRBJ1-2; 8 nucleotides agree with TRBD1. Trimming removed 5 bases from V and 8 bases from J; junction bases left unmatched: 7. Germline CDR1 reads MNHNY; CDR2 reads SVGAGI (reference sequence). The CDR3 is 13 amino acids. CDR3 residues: CASSATGERGYTF. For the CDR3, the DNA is TGTGCCAGCAGTGCGACAGGGGAAAGGGGCTACACCTTC.

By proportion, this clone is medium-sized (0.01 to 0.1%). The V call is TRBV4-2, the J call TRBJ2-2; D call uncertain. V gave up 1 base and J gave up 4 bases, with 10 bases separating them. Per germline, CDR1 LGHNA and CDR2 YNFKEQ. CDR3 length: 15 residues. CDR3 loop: CASSQGVEVTGELFF. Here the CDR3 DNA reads TGTGCCAGCAGCCAAGGTGTTGAGGTCACCGGGGAGCTGTTTTTT.

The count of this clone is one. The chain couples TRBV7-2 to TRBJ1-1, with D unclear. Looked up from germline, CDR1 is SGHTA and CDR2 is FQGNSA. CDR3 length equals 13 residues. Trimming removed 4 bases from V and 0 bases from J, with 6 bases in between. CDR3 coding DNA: TGTGCCAGCAGCTCATACATGAACACTGAAGCTTTCTTT. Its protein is CASSSYMNTEAFF.

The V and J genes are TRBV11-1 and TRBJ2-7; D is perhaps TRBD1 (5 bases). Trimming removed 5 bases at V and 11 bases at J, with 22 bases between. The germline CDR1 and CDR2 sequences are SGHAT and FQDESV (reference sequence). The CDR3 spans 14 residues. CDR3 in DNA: TGTGCCAGCAGCCCAACTGGGGCGTCAAGAGCCGAGTACTTC. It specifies CASSPTGASRAEYF.

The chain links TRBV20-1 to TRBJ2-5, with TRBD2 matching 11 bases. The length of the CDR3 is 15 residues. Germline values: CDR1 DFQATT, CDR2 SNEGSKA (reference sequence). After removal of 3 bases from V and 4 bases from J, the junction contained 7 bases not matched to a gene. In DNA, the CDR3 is TGCAGTGCTAGTAAAAATAGCGGGGGGGCAGAGACCCAGTACTTC. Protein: CSASKNSGGAETQYF.

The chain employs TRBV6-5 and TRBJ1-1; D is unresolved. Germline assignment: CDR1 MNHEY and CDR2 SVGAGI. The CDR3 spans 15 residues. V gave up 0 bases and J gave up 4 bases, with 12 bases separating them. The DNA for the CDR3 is TGTGCCAGCAGTTACTCTCGGGTACGGGGCACTGAAGCTTTCTTT. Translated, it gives CASSYSRVRGTEAFF.

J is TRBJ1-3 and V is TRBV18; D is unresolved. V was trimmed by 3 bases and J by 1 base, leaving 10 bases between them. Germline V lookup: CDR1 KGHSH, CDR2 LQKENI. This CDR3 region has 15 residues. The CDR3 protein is CASSPFLPSGNTIYF. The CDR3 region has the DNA TGTGCCAGCTCACCGTTTCTTCCTTCTGGAAACACCATATATTTT.

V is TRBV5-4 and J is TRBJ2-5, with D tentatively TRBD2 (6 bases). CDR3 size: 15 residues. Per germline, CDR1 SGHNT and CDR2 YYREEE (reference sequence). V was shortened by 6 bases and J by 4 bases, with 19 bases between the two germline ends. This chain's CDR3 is CASKSGGQAGETQYF. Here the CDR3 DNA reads TGTGCCAGCAAGAGTGGAGGGCAGGCTGGAGAGACCCAGTACTTC.

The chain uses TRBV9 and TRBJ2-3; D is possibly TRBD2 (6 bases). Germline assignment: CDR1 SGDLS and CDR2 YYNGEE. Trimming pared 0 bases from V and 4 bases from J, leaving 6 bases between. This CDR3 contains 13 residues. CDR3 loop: CASSVGGADTQYF. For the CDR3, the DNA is TGTGCCAGCAGCGTAGGGGGGGCAGATACGCAGTATTTT.

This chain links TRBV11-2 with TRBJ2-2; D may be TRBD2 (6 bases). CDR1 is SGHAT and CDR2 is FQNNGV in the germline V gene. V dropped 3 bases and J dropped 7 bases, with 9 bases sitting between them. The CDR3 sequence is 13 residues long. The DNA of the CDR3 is TGTGCCAGCAGCTTTTGGGGGGACGGGGAGCTGTTTTTT. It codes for CASSFWGDGELFF.

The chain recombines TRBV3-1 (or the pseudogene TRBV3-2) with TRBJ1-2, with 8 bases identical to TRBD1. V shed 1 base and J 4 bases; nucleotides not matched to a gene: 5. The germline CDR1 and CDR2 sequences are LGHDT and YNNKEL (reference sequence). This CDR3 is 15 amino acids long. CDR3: CASSQGTGFAYGYTF. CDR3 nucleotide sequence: TGTGCCAGCAGCCAAGGGACAGGGTTTGCCTATGGCTACACCTTC.

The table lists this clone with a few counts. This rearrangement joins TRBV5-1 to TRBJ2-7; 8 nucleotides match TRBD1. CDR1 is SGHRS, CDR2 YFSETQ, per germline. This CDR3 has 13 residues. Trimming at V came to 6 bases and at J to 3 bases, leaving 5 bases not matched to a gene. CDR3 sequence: CASNSDRGYEQYF. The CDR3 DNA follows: TGCGCCAGCAACTCCGACAGGGGCTACGAGCAGTACTTC.

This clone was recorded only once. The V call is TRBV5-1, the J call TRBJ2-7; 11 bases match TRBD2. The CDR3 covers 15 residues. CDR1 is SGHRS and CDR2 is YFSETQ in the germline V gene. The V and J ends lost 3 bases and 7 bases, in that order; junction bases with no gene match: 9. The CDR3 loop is CASSSNIGTSGEQYF. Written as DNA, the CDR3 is TGCGCCAGCAGCTCGAACATAGGGACTAGCGGTGAGCAGTACTTC.

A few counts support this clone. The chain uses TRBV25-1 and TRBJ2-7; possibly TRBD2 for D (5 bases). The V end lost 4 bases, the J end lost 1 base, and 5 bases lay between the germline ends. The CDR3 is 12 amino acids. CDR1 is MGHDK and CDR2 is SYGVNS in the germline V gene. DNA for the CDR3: TGTGCCAGCAGTGGGACTTCCTACGAGCAGTACTTC. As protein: CASSGTSYEQYF.

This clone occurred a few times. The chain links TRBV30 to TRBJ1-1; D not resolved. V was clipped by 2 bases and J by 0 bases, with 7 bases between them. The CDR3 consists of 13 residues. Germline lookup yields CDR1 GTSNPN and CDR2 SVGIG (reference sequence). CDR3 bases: TGTGCCTGGAGTTCGGGGATGAACACTGAAGCTTTCTTT. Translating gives CAWSSGMNTEAFF.

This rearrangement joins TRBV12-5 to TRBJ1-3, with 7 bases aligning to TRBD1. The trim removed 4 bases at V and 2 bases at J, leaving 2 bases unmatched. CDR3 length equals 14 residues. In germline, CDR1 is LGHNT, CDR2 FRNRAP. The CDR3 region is CASGSTGPGNTIYF. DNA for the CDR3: TGTGCTAGTGGTTCGACAGGGCCTGGAAACACCATATATTTT.

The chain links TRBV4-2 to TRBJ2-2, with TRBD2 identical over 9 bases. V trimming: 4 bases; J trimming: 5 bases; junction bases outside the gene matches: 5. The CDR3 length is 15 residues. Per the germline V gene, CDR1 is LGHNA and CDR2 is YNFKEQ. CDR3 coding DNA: TGTGCCAGCAGCCCCCAGACTAGCGGTACCGGGGAGCTGTTTTTT. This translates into CASSPQTSGTGELFF.

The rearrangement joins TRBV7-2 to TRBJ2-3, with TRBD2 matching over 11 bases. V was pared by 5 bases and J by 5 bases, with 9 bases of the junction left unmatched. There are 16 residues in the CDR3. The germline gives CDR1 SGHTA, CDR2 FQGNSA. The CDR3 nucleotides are TGTGCCAGCAGCCGGCGTAGCGGGAGGGCCAAAGATACGCAGTATTTT. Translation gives CASSRRSGRAKDTQYF.

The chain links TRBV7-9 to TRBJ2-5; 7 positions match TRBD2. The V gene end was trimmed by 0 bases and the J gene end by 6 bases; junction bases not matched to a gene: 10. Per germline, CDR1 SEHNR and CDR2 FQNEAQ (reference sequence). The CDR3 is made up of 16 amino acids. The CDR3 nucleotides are TGTGCCAGCAGCTTAGCGTCGGCGGGAGTAGGAAAGACCCAGTACTTC. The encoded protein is CASSLASAGVGKTQYF.

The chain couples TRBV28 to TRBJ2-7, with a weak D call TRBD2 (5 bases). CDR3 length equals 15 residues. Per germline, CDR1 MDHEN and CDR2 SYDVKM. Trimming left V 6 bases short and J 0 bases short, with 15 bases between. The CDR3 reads CASRRGLRSSYEQYF. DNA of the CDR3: TGTGCCAGCAGACGGGGTTTGAGGTCCTCCTACGAGCAGTACTTC.

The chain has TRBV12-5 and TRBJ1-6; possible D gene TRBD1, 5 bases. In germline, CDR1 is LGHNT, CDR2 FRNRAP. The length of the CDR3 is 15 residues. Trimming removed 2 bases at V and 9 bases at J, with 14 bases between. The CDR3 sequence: CASGLSAGSGSPLHF. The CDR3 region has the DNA TGTGCTAGTGGTTTGTCGGCAGGGTCCGGTTCACCCCTCCACTTT.

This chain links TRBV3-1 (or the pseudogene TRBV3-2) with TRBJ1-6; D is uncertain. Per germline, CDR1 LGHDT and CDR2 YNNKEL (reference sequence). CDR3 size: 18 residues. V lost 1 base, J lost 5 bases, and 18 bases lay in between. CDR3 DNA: TGTGCCAGCAGCCAAGTATCCCGGTTTACTTCAAATAATTCACCCCTCCACTTT. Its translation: CASSQVSRFTSNNSPLHF.